This T cell receptor beta chain was documented in a study of spatial heterogeneity in lung cancer. At the level of the study: The library had UMIs, and each TCR and UMI pair averaged more than ten raw reads. Overall study results and limits: Ubiquitous expanded tumor TCRs were observed in blood more at resection than follow-up.

This CDR3 has 12 amino acids. Germline V gives CDR1 LGHDT, CDR2 YNNKEL (reference sequence). Trimming stripped 3 bases from V and 6 bases from J, with 8 bases between. Individual TCR cDNA molecules each bore their own unique molecular identifier. TCRdb reprocessed the 5' RACE reads via MiXCR and lists one record per CDR3 protein. This sample has 35,000 to 55,000 distinct CDR3 sequences; roughly 13% occur once, and the top ten carry around 54%. Many counts were recorded for this clonotype. As yet, its antigen is unknown. Time point specified: sample taken at primary tumor resection. Whole RNA obtained from tumor, nontumor lung or frozen PBMC underwent sequencing without sorting. Donors were some 72 untreated early-stage non-small cell lung cancer patients.

The sample in question was PBMCs, obtained at surgery. This chain uses TRBV3-1 with TRBJ1-2, with D uncertain. The TCR was taken from a male donor with early-stage non-small cell lung cancer. The chain's CDR3 is CASSHQDNGYTF. The CDR3 region has the DNA TGTGCCAGCAGCCACCAGGATAATGGCTACACCTTC.